This T cell receptor (beta chain) emerged from a study of T cells in Graves' hyperthyroidism and ophthalmopathy. Study-level results: Blood shared most expanded thyroid clonotypes above 0.001. The model foresaw ophthalmopathy a median approximately 6.3 months prior to onset.

RNA transcripts were the template for amplifying TCR beta CDR3 regions. The HTBI primer set served for first-round RT-PCR of the TCR CDR3. TCRdb independently ran MiXCR on the multiplex PCR reads; one entry per CDR3 protein. The sample carries roughly 250,000 distinct CDR3 sequences, less than 20% recorded once. Trimming took off 5 bases at V and 2 bases at J, with 1 base between the two ends. The CDR3 consists of 12 residues. The V gene's germline CDR1 is SEHNR and CDR2 FQNEAQ (reference sequence). This clonotype came up many times. Its specificity is unknown. Sequencing input: blood. The TCR originated in a woman between 18 and 29 years old with Graves' ophthalmopathy. This sequence joins TRBV7-9 and TRBJ2-6; D is unclear. CDR3 sequence reads: CASSPGANVLTF. The CDR3 nucleotides are TGTGCCAGCAGCCCTGGGGCCAACGTCCTGACTTTC. The entire variable domain, with the rest obtained from reference TRBV7-9 and TRBJ2-6, is as follows: DTGVSQNPRHKITKRGQNVTFRCDPISEHNRLYWYRQTLGQGPEFLTYFQNEAQLEKSRLLSDRFSAERPKGSFSTLEIQRTEQGDSAMYLCASSPGANVLTFGAGSRLTVL.